These 26 T cell receptor beta chains share one sample of origin, sequenced in a study of T-cell reconstitution after alpha-beta-depleted transplantation in children. Unique molecular identifiers featured in how the TCRbeta library was prepared. Using its own MiXCR run on the PCR reads, TCRdb lists one record per CDR3 protein. In the table there are about 980,000 distinct CDR3 sequences, about 29% of which are singletons. Source: PBMCs, mostly from graft donor cells, taken 360 days after TCRalphabeta/CD19-depleted stem cell transplant. Every receptor here comes from a boy in the first two years of life who had a stem cell transplant for SCID, so the T cells may come from the graft donor.

The CDR3 nucleotides read TGTGCCAGCAGTGTTCTGCGGGGGGCCCTTTACAATGAGCAGTTCTTC. Its translation: CASSVLRGALYNEQFF. The V and J genes are TRBV12-3 or TRBV12-4 and TRBJ2-1; 8 positions agree with TRBD2. V trimming: 5 bases; J trimming: 4 bases; junction bases outside the gene matches: 10. This CDR3 region has 16 residues.

The genes are TRBV6-5 and TRBJ1-3; D is ambiguous. CDR1 and CDR2 (germline): MNHEY, SVGAGI. V lost 1 base and J lost 0, with 13 bases in between. The CDR3 contains 17 residues. This CDR3 reads CASSYFNAGTSGNTIYF. CDR3 bases: TGTGCCAGCAGTTACTTCAACGCAGGAACCTCTGGAAACACCATATATTTT.

The chain couples TRBV2 to TRBJ2-1, with TRBD2 matching over 9 bases. The CDR3 is 13 residues long. The germline gives CDR1 SNHLY, CDR2 FYNNEI. V was clipped by 8 bases and J by 11 bases; unmatched bases: 10. The DNA for the CDR3 is TGTGCCAGCGTGGCTGAGGCGGGGGGGCAGCAGTTCTTC. Amino acid sequence: CASVAEAGGQQFF.

This clonotype was recorded a few times. This chain uses TRBV11-3 with TRBJ2-3; no clear D. Looked up from germline, CDR1 is SGHNT and CDR2 is YENEEA. This CDR3 has 17 amino acids. Trimming cost V 4 bases and J 2 bases, with 19 bases left between them. The CDR3 coding sequence is TGTGCCAGCAGCTCAGACTCCCCGTACCCCATCACAGATACGCAGTATTTT. Its translation is CASSSDSPYPITDTQYF.

The V call is TRBV7-3, the J call TRBJ1-2; D is unresolved. V lost 2 bases to trimming and J lost 4 bases, with 8 bases between them. Germline V gene data show CDR1 as SGHTA and CDR2 as FQGTGA. CDR3 length equals 13 residues. CDR3 DNA sequence: TGTGCCAGCAGCTTACATTTCTTCTATGGCTACACCTTC. Translating it yields CASSLHFFYGYTF.

J is TRBJ2-7 and V is TRBV20-1; the D gene is possibly TRBD1 (5 bases). Between the trimmed V and J ends, which lost 0 bases and 7 bases, there was a span of 19 bases. This CDR3 is 15 amino acids long. Germline V gives CDR1 DFQATT, CDR2 SNEGSKA (reference sequence). In DNA, the CDR3 is TGCAGTGCTAGAGATCCTCTAAGGACAAAAGGGGAGCAGTACTTC. Amino acid sequence: CSARDPLRTKGEQYF.

In this sample, this clonotype turned up a few times. The chain recombines TRBV3-1 with TRBJ2-3, with D tentatively TRBD1 (5 bases). The germline V gene encodes CDR1 LGHDT and CDR2 YNNKEL (reference sequence). CDR3 length: 16 residues. V lost 1 base and J lost 4, with 15 bases in between. The CDR3 bases are TGTGCCAGCAGCCAAGTTTCGGGCAGGGTGGCAGATACGCAGTATTTT. Amino acid sequence: CASSQVSGRVADTQYF.

This clonotype was found a few times. CDR3 sequence reads: CASSLETGPNTGELFF. The CDR3 nucleotides read TGTGCCAGCAGCTTAGAAACGGGACCGAACACCGGGGAGCTGTTTTTT. This sequence joins TRBV5-6 and TRBJ2-2; D may match TRBD1 or TRBD2 (5 bases each). The CDR3 totals 16 residues. The V gene's germline CDR1 is SGHDT and CDR2 YYEEEE. V was pared by 2 bases and J by 0 bases, with 11 bases between. The whole variable domain, remainder taken from reference TRBV5-6 and TRBJ2-2, is DAGVTQSPTHLIKTRGQQVTLRCSPKSGHDTVSWYQQALGQGPQFIFQYYEEEERQRGNFPDRFSGHQFPNYSSELNVNALLLGDSALYLCASSLETGPNTGELFFGEGSRLTVL.

This clonotype was recorded a few times. The J gene is TRBJ1-5, the V gene TRBV7-8; no firm D call. Looked up from germline, CDR1 is SGHVS and CDR2 is FQNEAQ. V was clipped by 3 bases and J by 9 bases, with 9 bases between them. The CDR3 has 12 amino acids. DNA for the CDR3: TGTGCCAGCAGCTTTTCAGCGGGGCCCCAGCATTTT. Its translation is CASSFSAGPQHF.

J is TRBJ1-1 and V is TRBV7-2; 10 bases match TRBD1. Germline values: CDR1 SGHTA, CDR2 FQGNSA. There are 13 residues in the CDR3. The trim removed 5 bases at V and 7 bases at J, leaving 4 bases unmatched. CDR3 in DNA: TGTGCCAGCAGCATGGACAGGGGGTATGAAGCTTTCTTT. Translated, it gives CASSMDRGYEAFF.

This rearrangement joins TRBV12-3 or TRBV12-4 to TRBJ2-2; D perhaps matches TRBD2 (5 bases). Trimming took off 1 base at V and 0 bases at J, with 6 bases between the two ends. CDR3 length equals 15 residues. The CDR3 region is CASSLVAPNTGELFF. Here the CDR3 DNA reads TGTGCCAGCAGTTTAGTAGCGCCGAACACCGGGGAGCTGTTTTTT.

V and J are TRBV5-8 and TRBJ2-1, with 16 bases aligning to TRBD2. The CDR3 totals 17 residues. Germline V lookup: CDR1 SGHTS, CDR2 YDEGEE. Trimming removed 5 bases from V and 6 bases from J; junction bases left unmatched: 8. CDR3 DNA sequence: TGTGCCAGCAGTCCTGGGACTAGCGGGGGGGCCTCCAATGAGCAGTTCTTC. This gives the protein CASSPGTSGGASNEQFF.

This clonotype occurred a few times. This rearrangement joins TRBV6-5 to TRBJ1-5; 9 bases line up with TRBD1. CDR3 length: 15 residues. The V gene's germline CDR1 is MNHEY and CDR2 SVGAGI. The J segment lost 2 bases and the V segment lost 7 bases, leaving 6 bases of the junction unmatched. The CDR3 DNA is TGTGCCAGCACTTTGGACAGGGGTGGCAATCAGCCCCAGCATTTT. Its translation is CASTLDRGGNQPQHF.

This clonotype has only a few counts. The CDR3 region is CSAKAWGTGTEAFF. In DNA, the CDR3 is TGCAGTGCCAAGGCATGGGGGACCGGAACTGAAGCTTTCTTT. The chain joins TRBV20-1 to TRBJ1-1; D perhaps matches TRBD1 (5 bases). Trimming stripped 6 bases from V and 5 bases from J, with 19 bases between. Germline CDR1 reads DFQATT; CDR2 reads SNEGSKA (reference sequence). The length of the CDR3 is 14 residues.

The chain combines TRBV12-3 or TRBV12-4 with TRBJ1-1; D uncertain. V lost 5 bases to trimming and J lost 4 bases, with 20 bases between them. This CDR3 is built from 16 residues. DNA of the CDR3: TGTGCCAGCAGTGACGCCTGGACTAGCATGGGCACTGAAGCTTTCTTT. Amino acid sequence: CASSDAWTSMGTEAFF.

V is TRBV7-2 and J is TRBJ2-7, with 8 bases identical to TRBD1. V trimming: 2 bases; J trimming: 1 base; junction bases outside the gene matches: 7. Germline loops: CDR1 SGHTA, CDR2 FQGNSA. This CDR3 is 16 amino acids long. CDR3 bases: TGTGCCAGCAGCTTATACTGGACAGGGAAGTCCTACGAGCAGTACTTC. It yields the protein CASSLYWTGKSYEQYF.

The chain links TRBV5-1 to TRBJ2-7; the D gene is possibly TRBD2 (6 bases). Looked up from germline, CDR1 is SGHRS and CDR2 is YFSETQ. This CDR3 has 15 residues. V was pared by 3 bases and J by 0 bases, with 13 bases between. The CDR3 reads CASSSPGALSYEQYF. The DNA of the CDR3 is TGCGCCAGCAGCTCTCCGGGAGCCCTCTCCTACGAGCAGTACTTC.

This clonotype was observed at least ten times. The chain employs TRBV20-1 and TRBJ1-6; a weak D match, TRBD1 (5 bases). The CDR3 spans 13 residues. CDR1 is DFQATT, CDR2 SNEGSKA, per germline (reference sequence). V lost 6 bases and J 12 bases, leaving 18 bases between the germline ends. The CDR3 here is CSASDQGFGPLHF. In nucleotides, the CDR3 is TGCAGTGCGAGCGACCAGGGTTTTGGACCCCTCCACTTT.

This clonotype was seen a few times. The chain's CDR3 is CASSLPDRGYEQYF. CDR3 DNA sequence: TGTGCCAGCAGTCTACCGGACAGGGGCTACGAGCAGTACTTC. The rearrangement uses TRBV28 and TRBJ2-7, with 9 positions matching TRBD1. V shed 5 bases and J 3 bases; nucleotides not matched to a gene: 5. Germline loops: CDR1 MDHEN, CDR2 SYDVKM. The CDR3 consists of 14 residues.

The chain recombines TRBV5-6 with TRBJ2-5; 12 nucleotides line up with TRBD2. J gave up 3 bases and V 3 bases, and 6 bases lay outside the gene matches. The germline V gene encodes CDR1 SGHDT and CDR2 YYEEEE. The CDR3 is 16 residues long. This chain's CDR3 is CASSWAWTSGEETQYF. DNA of the CDR3: TGTGCCAGCAGCTGGGCTTGGACTAGCGGGGAAGAGACCCAGTACTTC.

This clonotype was detected a few times. The chain employs TRBV9 and TRBJ2-1, with D perhaps matching TRBD1 (5 bases). The germline V gene has CDR1 SGDLS and CDR2 YYNGEE. V shed 4 bases and J shed 0 bases, with 14 bases lying between them. The CDR3 length is 16 residues. The CDR3 loop reads CASSHPQGPSYNEQFF. As DNA, the CDR3 is TGTGCCAGCAGCCACCCCCAGGGCCCCTCCTACAATGAGCAGTTCTTC.

The chain employs TRBV20-1 and TRBJ2-2; 9 nucleotides agree with TRBD2. The V and J ends lost 6 bases and 4 bases, in that order; junction bases with no gene match: 3. CDR1 and CDR2 from the germline V gene are DFQATT and SNEGSKA (reference sequence). This CDR3 is built from 13 residues. The CDR3 sequence: CSASAGGTGELFF. The CDR3 coding sequence is TGCAGTGCATCAGCGGGGGGCACCGGGGAGCTGTTTTTT.

This clonotype was seen a few times. J is TRBJ1-3 and V is TRBV5-1; D gene unclear. There are 17 residues in the CDR3. Germline V gene sequence: CDR1 SGHRS, CDR2 YFSETQ. Trimming left V 1 base short and J 3 bases short, with 17 bases between. DNA of the CDR3: TGCGCCAGCAGCTTGATCCCGGGGAGGGCGCGTGGAAACACCATATATTTT. Protein: CASSLIPGRARGNTIYF.

The chain links TRBV11-1 to TRBJ2-4; D remains ambiguous. V was shortened by 1 base and J by 8 bases, with 9 bases between the two germline ends. The CDR3 is 13 amino acids. CDR1 and CDR2 (germline): SGHAT, FQDESV (reference sequence). CDR3 nucleotide sequence: TGTGCCAGCAGCTTAGGATCTCAGGACATTCAGTACTTC. The encoded protein is CASSLGSQDIQYF.

The J gene is TRBJ2-7, the V gene TRBV7-9; D perhaps matches TRBD1 (7 bases). This CDR3 is built from 15 residues. V shed 5 bases and J shed 7 bases, with 21 bases lying between them. Germline V gene sequence: CDR1 SEHNR, CDR2 FQNEAQ (reference sequence). The DNA for the CDR3 is TGTGCCAGCAGCCGACTGCCGACAGGGCGGGAAGAGCAGTACTTC. It codes for CASSRLPTGREEQYF. Full variable domain (outside the CDR3, taken from reference TRBV7-9 and TRBJ2-7): DTGVSQNPRHKITKRGQNVTFRCDPISEHNRLYWYRQTLGQGPEFLTYFQNEAQLEKSRLLSDRFSAERPKGSFSTLEIQRTEQGDSAMYLCASSRLPTGREEQYFGPGTRLTVT.

The chain has TRBV28 and TRBJ1-6, with a weak D call TRBD1 (5 bases). CDR3 length: 13 residues. The V end was cut by 0 bases, the J end by 10 bases, with 7 bases between. In germline, CDR1 is MDHEN, CDR2 SYDVKM. For the CDR3, the DNA is TGTGCCAGCAGTTTATGGGGGGGATCACCCCTCCACTTT. It encodes CASSLWGGSPLHF.